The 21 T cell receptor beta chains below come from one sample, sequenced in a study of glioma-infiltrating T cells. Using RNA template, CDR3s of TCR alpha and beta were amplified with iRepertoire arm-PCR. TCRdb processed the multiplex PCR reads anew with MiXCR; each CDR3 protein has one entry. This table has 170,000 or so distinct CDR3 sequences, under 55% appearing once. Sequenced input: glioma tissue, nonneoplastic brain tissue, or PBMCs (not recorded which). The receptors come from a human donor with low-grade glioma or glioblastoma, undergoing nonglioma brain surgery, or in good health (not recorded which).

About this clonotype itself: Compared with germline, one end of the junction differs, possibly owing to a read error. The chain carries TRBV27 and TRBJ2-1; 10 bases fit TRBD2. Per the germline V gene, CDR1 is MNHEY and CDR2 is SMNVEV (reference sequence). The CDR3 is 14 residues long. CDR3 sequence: CTSSLAGVVNEQFF. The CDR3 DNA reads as TGTACCAGCAGTCTAGCGGGAGTAGTGAATGAGCAGTTCTTC.

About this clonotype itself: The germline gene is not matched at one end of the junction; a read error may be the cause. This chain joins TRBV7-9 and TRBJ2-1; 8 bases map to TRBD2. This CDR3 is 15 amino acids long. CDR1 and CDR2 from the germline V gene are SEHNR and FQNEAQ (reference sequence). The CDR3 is CASSSRIAGKNEKFF. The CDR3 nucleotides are TGTGCCAGCAGCTCCCGGATAGCGGGAAAGAATGAGAAGTTCTTC.

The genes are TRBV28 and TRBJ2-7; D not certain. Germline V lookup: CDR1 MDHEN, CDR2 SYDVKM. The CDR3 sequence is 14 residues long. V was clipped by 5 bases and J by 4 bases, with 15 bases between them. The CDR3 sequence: CASSKPWVPYEQYF. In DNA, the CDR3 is TGTGCCAGCAGTAAGCCCTGGGTCCCGTACGAGCAGTACTTC.

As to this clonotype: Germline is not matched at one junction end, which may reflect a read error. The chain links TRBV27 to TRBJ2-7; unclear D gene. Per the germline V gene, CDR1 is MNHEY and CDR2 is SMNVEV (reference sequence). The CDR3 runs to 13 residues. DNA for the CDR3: TGTGCCAGCAGGCCGGGCCTGTACTACGATCAGTACTTC. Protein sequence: CASRPGLYYDQYF.

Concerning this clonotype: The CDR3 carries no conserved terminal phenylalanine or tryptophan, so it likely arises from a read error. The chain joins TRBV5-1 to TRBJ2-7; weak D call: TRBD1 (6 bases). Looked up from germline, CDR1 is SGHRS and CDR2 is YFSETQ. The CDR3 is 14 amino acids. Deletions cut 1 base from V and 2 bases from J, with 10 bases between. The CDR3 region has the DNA TGCGCCAGCAGCTTGTTGGGACATACCTACGAGCAGTACCTC. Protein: CASSLLGHTYEQYL.

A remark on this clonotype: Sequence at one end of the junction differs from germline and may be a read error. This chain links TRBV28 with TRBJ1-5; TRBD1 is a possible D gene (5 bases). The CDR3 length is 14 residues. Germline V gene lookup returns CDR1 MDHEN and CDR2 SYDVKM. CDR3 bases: TGTGCCAGCAGAAGGGACCCTCGCAATAAGCCCCAGCATTTT. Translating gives CASRRDPRNKPQHF.

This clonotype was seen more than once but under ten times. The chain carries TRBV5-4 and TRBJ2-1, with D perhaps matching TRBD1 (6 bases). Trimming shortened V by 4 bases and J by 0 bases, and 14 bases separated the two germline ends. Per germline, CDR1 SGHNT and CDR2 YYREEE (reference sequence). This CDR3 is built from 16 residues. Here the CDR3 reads CASSLNRDNSYNEQFF. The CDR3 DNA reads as TGTGCCAGCAGCCTAAACCGGGACAACTCCTACAATGAGCAGTTCTTC.

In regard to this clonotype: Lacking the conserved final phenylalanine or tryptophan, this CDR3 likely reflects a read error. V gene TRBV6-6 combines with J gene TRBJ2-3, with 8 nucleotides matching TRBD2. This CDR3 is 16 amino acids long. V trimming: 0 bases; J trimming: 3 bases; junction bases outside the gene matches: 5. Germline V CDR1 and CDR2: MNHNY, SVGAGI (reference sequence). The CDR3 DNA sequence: TGTGCCAGCAGTTACTCGAGGCGGGAGGTGACAGATACGCAGTATCTT. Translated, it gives CASSYSRREVTDTQYL.

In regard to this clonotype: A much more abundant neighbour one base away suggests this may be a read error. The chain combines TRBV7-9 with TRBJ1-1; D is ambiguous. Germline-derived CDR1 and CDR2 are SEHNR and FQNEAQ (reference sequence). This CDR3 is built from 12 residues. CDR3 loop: CASSVTRREVFF. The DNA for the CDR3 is TGTGCCAGCAGCGTGACCAGGAGGGAAGTTTTCTTT.

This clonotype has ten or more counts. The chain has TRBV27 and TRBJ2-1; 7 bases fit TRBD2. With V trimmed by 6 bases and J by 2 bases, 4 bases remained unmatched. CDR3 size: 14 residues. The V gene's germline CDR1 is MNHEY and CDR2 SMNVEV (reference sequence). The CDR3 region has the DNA TGTGCCAGCAGAGAGCGGGGCACCTACAATGAGCAGTTCTTC. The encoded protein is CASRERGTYNEQFF.

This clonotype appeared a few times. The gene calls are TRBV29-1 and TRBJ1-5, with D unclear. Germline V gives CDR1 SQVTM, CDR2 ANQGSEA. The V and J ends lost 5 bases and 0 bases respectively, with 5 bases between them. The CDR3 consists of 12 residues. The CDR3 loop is CSVRGSNQPQHF. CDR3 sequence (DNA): TGCAGCGTTCGGGGTAGCAATCAGCCCCAGCATTTT. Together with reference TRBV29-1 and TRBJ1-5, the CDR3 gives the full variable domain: SAVISQKPSRDICQRGTSLTIQCQVDSQVTMMFWYRQQPGQSLTLIATANQGSEATYESGFVIDKFPISRPNLTFSTLTVSNMSPEDSSIYLCSVRGSNQPQHFGDGTRLSIL.

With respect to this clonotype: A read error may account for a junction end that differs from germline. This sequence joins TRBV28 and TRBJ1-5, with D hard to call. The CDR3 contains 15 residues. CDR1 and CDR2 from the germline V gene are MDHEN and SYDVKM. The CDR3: CASSFRVHSNHPQHF. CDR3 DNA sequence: TGTGCCAGCAGTTTCCGCGTACATAGCAATCATCCCCAGCATTTT.

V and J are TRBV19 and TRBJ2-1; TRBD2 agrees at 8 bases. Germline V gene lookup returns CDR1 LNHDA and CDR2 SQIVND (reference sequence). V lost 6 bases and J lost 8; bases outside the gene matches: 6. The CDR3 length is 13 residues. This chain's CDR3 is CASSSSGSHEQFF. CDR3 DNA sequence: TGTGCCAGTAGCAGCAGCGGGAGTCATGAGCAGTTCTTC.

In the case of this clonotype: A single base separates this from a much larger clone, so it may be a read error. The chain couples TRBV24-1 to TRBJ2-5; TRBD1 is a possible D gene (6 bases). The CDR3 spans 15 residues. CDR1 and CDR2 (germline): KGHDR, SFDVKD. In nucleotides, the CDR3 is TGTGCCACCAGTGATTTCGAGACAGGCCAAGAGACCAAGTACTTC. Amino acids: CATSDFETGQETKYF.

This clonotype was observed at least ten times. As DNA, the CDR3 is TGTGCCAGTAGGAGAGATACGCAGTATTTT. Its translation: CASRRDTQYF. This chain links TRBV19 with TRBJ2-3; no firm D call. The germline V gene has CDR1 LNHDA and CDR2 SQIVND (reference sequence). This CDR3 comprises 10 residues. V was pared by 6 bases and J by 5 bases, with 3 bases between.

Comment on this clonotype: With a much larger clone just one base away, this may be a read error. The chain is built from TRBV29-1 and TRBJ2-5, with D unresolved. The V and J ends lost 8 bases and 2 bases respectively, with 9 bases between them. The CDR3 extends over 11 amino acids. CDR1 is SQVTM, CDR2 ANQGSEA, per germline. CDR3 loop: CSLIEQETQYF. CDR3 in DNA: TGCAGCCTTATAGAACAAGAGACCCAGTACTTC.

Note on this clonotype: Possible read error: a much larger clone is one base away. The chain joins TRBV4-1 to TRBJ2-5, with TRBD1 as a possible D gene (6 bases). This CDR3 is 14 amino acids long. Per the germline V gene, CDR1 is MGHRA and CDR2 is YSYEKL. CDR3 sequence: CASSQLGQQETKYF. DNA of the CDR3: TGCGCCAGCAGCCAGTTAGGACAGCAAGAGACCAAGTACTTC.

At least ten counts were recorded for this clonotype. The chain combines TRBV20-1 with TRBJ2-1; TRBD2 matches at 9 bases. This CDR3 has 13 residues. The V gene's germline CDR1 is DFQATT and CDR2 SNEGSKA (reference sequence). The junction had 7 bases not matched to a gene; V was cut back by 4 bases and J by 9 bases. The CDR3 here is CSAISGSNGEQFF. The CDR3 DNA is TGCAGTGCTATTAGCGGGAGTAACGGTGAGCAGTTCTTC.

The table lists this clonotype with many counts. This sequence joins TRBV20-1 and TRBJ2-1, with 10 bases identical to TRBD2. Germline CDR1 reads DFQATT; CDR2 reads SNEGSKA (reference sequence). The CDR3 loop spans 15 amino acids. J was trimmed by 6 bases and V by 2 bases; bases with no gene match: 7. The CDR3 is CSARRPTSGINEQFF. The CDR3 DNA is TGCAGTGCTAGACGTCCCACTAGCGGGATCAATGAGCAGTTCTTC.

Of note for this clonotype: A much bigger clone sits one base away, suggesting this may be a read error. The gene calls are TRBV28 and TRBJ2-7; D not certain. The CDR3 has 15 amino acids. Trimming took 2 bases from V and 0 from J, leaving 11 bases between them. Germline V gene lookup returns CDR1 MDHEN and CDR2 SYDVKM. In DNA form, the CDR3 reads TGTGCCAGCAGTTTACTTACCCAGCGCTCCTACGAGCAGTACTTC. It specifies CASSLLTQRSYEQYF. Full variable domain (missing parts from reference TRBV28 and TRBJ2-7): DVKVTQSSRYLVKRTGEKVFLECVQDMDHENMFWYRQDPGLGLRLIYFSYDVKMKEKGDIPEGYSVSREKKERFSLILESASTNQTSMYLCASSLLTQRSYEQYFGPGTRLTVT.

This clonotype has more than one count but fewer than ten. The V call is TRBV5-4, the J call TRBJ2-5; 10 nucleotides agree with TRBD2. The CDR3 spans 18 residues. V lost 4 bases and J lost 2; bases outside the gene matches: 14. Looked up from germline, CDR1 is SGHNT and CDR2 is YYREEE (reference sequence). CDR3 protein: CASSPGLAGVAGQETQYF. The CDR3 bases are TGTGCCAGCAGCCCCGGTCTAGCGGGAGTTGCGGGGCAAGAGACCCAGTACTTC.